Each of the 27 T cell receptor beta chains below was sequenced from the same sample in a study of Tregs in tolerant kidney transplant recipients. Repertoires were generated with immunoSEQ multiplex PCR, while TCRdb's copy carries only in-frame clones and drops some. The table lists 60,000 or so clones, around four fifths of them singletons. Sequencing used CD4+ T cells from blood. The source is a human donor in good health.

The rearrangement joins TRBV19 to TRBJ1-4, with D hard to call. The V gene's germline CDR1 is LNHDA and CDR2 SQIVND (reference sequence). The ends were cut back, 3 bases at V and 4 bases at J, with 12 bases in the middle. This CDR3 has 15 amino acids. The CDR3 bases are TGTGCCAGTAGTATCATTGGGGAGCATAATGAAAAACTGTTTTTT. Translating it yields CASSIIGEHNEKLFF.

This clone was seen ten or more times. The chain links TRBV2 to TRBJ2-1; 8 bases line up with TRBD2. Trimming at V came to 5 bases and at J to 9 bases, leaving 9 bases not matched to a gene. Germline lookup yields CDR1 SNHLY and CDR2 FYNNEI. The CDR3 covers 14 residues. In nucleotides, the CDR3 is TGTGCCAGCAGTTCCAGCGGGAGTTTGAGTGAGCAGTTCTTC. It codes for CASSSSGSLSEQFF.

This chain links TRBV6-5 with TRBJ1-2; 8 positions match TRBD1. Losses at the gene ends were 0 bases for V and 8 bases for J; bases not matched to a gene: 8. In germline, CDR1 is MNHEY, CDR2 SVGAGI. CDR3 length equals 15 residues. The CDR3 protein is CASSYSRQGRRGYTF. In nucleotides, the CDR3 is TGTGCCAGCAGTTACTCTCGACAGGGGCGACGAGGCTACACCTTC.

There are a few counts of this clone. The V and J genes are TRBV6-6 and TRBJ1-5; D is possibly TRBD1 (5 bases). Germline V gives CDR1 MNHNY, CDR2 SVGAGI (reference sequence). The V and J ends lost 5 bases and 3 bases respectively, with 14 bases between them. The CDR3 has 15 residues. CDR3 amino acids: CASSGLGGVNQPQHF. CDR3 nucleotides: TGTGCCAGCAGTGGGCTGGGGGGGGTCAATCAGCCCCAGCATTTT.

This rearrangement joins TRBV10-3 to TRBJ1-1; D remains ambiguous. Germline lookup yields CDR1 ENHRY and CDR2 SYGVKD. Trimming removed 2 bases at V and 3 bases at J, with 13 bases between. CDR3 length: 15 amino acids. The CDR3 protein is CAISELFSRDTEAFF. CDR3 in DNA: TGTGCCATCAGTGAGCTGTTTTCGAGGGACACTGAAGCTTTCTTT.

CDR3 DNA sequence: TGTGCCAGCAGCTTAGCGTGGGGGGGCGCTGGGGCCAACGTCCTGACTTTC. Amino acids: CASSLAWGGAGANVLTF. This chain connects TRBV7-2 to TRBJ2-6; the D gene is possibly TRBD2 (7 bases). The V gene's germline CDR1 is SGHTA and CDR2 FQGNSA. The CDR3 loop spans 17 amino acids. V lost 0 bases and J 2 bases, leaving 11 bases between the germline ends. Variable domain in full (rest from reference TRBV7-2 and TRBJ2-6): GAGVSQSPSNKVTEKGKDVELRCDPISGHTALYWYRQSLGQGLEFLIYFQGNSAPDKSGLPSDRFSAERTGGSVSTLTIQRTQQEDSAVYLCASSLAWGGAGANVLTFGAGSRLTVL.

V gene TRBV7-6 combines with J gene TRBJ2-5; tentatively, D is TRBD2 (5 bases). CDR3 size: 13 residues. V dropped 5 bases and J dropped 7 bases, with 14 bases sitting between them. The germline V gene encodes CDR1 SGHVS and CDR2 FNYEAQ. As DNA, the CDR3 is TGTGCCAGCAGCGGCACTAGTTCTGGGACCCAGTACTTC. Amino acids: CASSGTSSGTQYF.

The J gene is TRBJ2-2, the V gene TRBV11-3; maybe TRBD2 (5 bases). V lost 5 bases and J lost 6, with 10 bases in between. Germline-derived CDR1 and CDR2 are SGHNT and YENEEA. This CDR3 has 13 amino acids. CDR3 sequence: CASSPTRSGELFF. The CDR3 bases are TGTGCCAGCAGCCCAACTAGATCCGGGGAGCTGTTTTTT.

This chain connects TRBV19 to TRBJ1-1; TRBD1 might be the D (5 bases). V lost 0 bases and J 2 bases, leaving 19 bases between the germline ends. This CDR3 spans 18 amino acids. Germline V lookup: CDR1 LNHDA, CDR2 SQIVND (reference sequence). CDR3 loop: CASSIDLTEPLPNTEAFF. The DNA of the CDR3 is TGTGCCAGTAGTATAGATCTGACAGAGCCGCTGCCCAACACTGAAGCTTTCTTT.

The chain's CDR3 is CASSSGQGYGYTF. Written as DNA, the CDR3 is TGTGCCAGCAGCTCGGGACAGGGTTATGGCTACACCTTC. The chain is built from TRBV7-9 and TRBJ1-2; 9 nucleotides match TRBD1. Germline trimming cut 4 bases from V and 5 bases from J; bases unmatched to any gene: 2. CDR1 and CDR2 (germline): SEHNR, FQNEAQ (reference sequence). The CDR3 contains 13 residues.

This rearrangement joins TRBV6-5 to TRBJ1-3, with D unclear. The CDR3 sequence is 14 residues long. Germline V gene sequence: CDR1 MNHEY, CDR2 SVGAGI. The V gene lost 4 bases and the J gene lost 1 base, with 8 bases spanning the gap. In nucleotides, the CDR3 is TGTGCCAGCAGTTTGGATATGTCTGGAAACACCATATATTTT. This gives the protein CASSLDMSGNTIYF.

This clone was picked up one time. The chain carries TRBV21-1 and TRBJ2-5; the table's D call, TRBD2, was not checked against the DNA. TRBV21-1 is tagged as a pseudogene. This CDR3 has 16 residues. The chain's CDR3 is CASSKVGSWVQETQYF. The CDR3 nucleotides read TGTGCCAGCAGCAAAGTGGGTAGCTGGGTTCAAGAGACCCAGTACTTC.

This rearrangement joins TRBV6-1 to TRBJ2-7; D not certain. CDR1 and CDR2 from the germline V gene are MNHNS and SASEGT. This CDR3 contains 12 residues. Trimming shortened V by 8 bases and J by 5 bases, and 13 bases separated the two germline ends. For the CDR3, the DNA is TGTGCCAGCCGTCCCCCCGCCAACGAGCAGTACTTC. The encoded protein is CASRPPANEQYF.

This sequence joins TRBV6-1 and TRBJ2-4; D is ambiguous. This CDR3 spans 14 amino acids. Germline CDR1 is MNHNS and CDR2 is SASEGT. V was trimmed by 5 bases and J by 1 base, leaving 9 bases between them. In nucleotides, the CDR3 is TGTGCCAGCAGTCCCTTTGGGGCCAAAAACATTCAGTACTTC. Amino acid sequence: CASSPFGAKNIQYF.

This clone was picked up one time. The rearrangement uses TRBV4-2 and TRBJ2-7; D may be TRBD1 or TRBD2 (5 bases each). V lost 4 bases, J lost 5 bases, and 12 bases lay in between. The CDR3 runs to 13 residues. CDR1 is LGHNA, CDR2 YNFKEQ, per germline. CDR3 coding DNA: TGTGCCAGCAGCCTCCTCCGAGGGGACGAGCAGTACTTC. Residues: CASSLLRGDEQYF.

The genes are TRBV4-1 and TRBJ2-7, with 8 nucleotides matching TRBD1. There are 16 residues in the CDR3. Germline values: CDR1 MGHRA, CDR2 YSYEKL. Trimming cost V 1 base and J 2 bases; bases outside gene matches: 7. CDR3 nucleotides: TGCGCCAGCAGCCAAGCGGTAACGACAGGGGCCTACGAGCAGTACTTC. It codes for CASSQAVTTGAYEQYF.

The V gene is TRBV7-6, the J gene TRBJ2-5; 7 bases fit TRBD2. Losses at the gene ends were 4 bases for V and 4 bases for J; bases not matched to a gene: 0. The CDR3 covers 12 residues. The germline CDR1 and CDR2 sequences are SGHVS and FNYEAQ. CDR3 nucleotide sequence: TGTGCCAGCAGCTCGGGAGGAGAGACCCAGTACTTC. Its protein product is CASSSGGETQYF.

V and J are TRBV5-1 and TRBJ2-7; 16 nucleotides align to TRBD2. This CDR3 contains 17 residues. CDR1 and CDR2 (germline): SGHRS, YFSETQ. Trimming took 0 bases from V and 6 from J; bases not matched to a gene: 6. CDR3 sequence: CASSLEGLAGGGGEQYF. The DNA of the CDR3 is TGCGCCAGCAGCTTGGAGGGACTAGCGGGAGGGGGTGGCGAGCAGTACTTC.

The chain joins TRBV4-2 to TRBJ2-1; a weak D match, TRBD2 (6 bases). This CDR3 region has 12 residues. Between the trimmed V and J ends, which lost 4 bases and 8 bases, there was a span of 9 bases. Per the germline V gene, CDR1 is LGHNA and CDR2 is YNFKEQ. CDR3 region: CASSPTSYEQFF. The CDR3 DNA sequence: TGTGCCAGCAGCCCCACTAGCTATGAGCAGTTCTTC.

The chain couples TRBV30 to TRBJ2-5; D perhaps matches TRBD2 (6 bases). Trimming stripped 2 bases from V and 4 bases from J, with 11 bases between. Germline V gene data show CDR1 as GTSNPN and CDR2 as SVGIG (reference sequence). The CDR3 length is 13 residues. In DNA form, the CDR3 reads TGTGCCTGGAGTTATGGGGGGAGAGAGACCCAGTACTTC. This sequence encodes CAWSYGGRETQYF.

V is TRBV18 and J is TRBJ1-4, with D perhaps matching TRBD1 (6 bases). CDR3 length: 15 residues. The germline V and J ends were trimmed by 2 bases and 8 bases, with 15 bases remaining between them. CDR1 is KGHSH, CDR2 LQKENI, per germline. CDR3: CASSPYNRVGEKLFF. CDR3 coding DNA: TGTGCCAGCTCACCATATAACAGGGTTGGCGAAAAACTGTTTTTT.

This chain uses TRBV7-9 with TRBJ2-1; no clear D gene. The length of the CDR3 is 14 residues. The germline CDR1 and CDR2 sequences are SEHNR and FQNEAQ (reference sequence). V was pared by 4 bases and J by 2 bases, with 9 bases between. The CDR3 sequence is CASSSRVTYNEQFF. The CDR3 region has the DNA TGTGCCAGCAGCTCTCGAGTAACCTACAATGAGCAGTTCTTC.

The V call is TRBV13, the J call TRBJ1-2; no clear D. V was clipped by 5 bases and J by 4 bases, with 26 bases between them. The CDR3 totals 18 residues. The germline V gene encodes CDR1 PRHDT and CDR2 FYEKMQ (reference sequence). The DNA of the CDR3 is TGTGCCAGCAGCCGCACCCCCTCCGGGCAGCACTCTCTCTATGGCTACACCTTC. The encoded protein is CASSRTPSGQHSLYGYTF.

The chain carries TRBV4-2 and TRBJ2-3; D is uncertain. This CDR3 is built from 15 residues. The V gene's germline CDR1 is LGHNA and CDR2 YNFKEQ. V was pared by 0 bases and J by 2 bases, with 9 bases between. For the CDR3, the DNA is TGTGCCAGCAGCCAAGATCCAAGTAACACAGATACGCAGTATTTT. This gives the protein CASSQDPSNTDTQYF.

The chain is built from TRBV11-2 and TRBJ2-2, with D possibly being TRBD1 (7 bases). V lost 5 bases to trimming and J lost 3 bases, with 16 bases between them. The germline V gene encodes CDR1 SGHAT and CDR2 FQNNGV. The CDR3 covers 16 residues. CDR3 region: CASSPAGGPYTGELFF. The CDR3 bases are TGTGCCAGCAGCCCCGCAGGGGGGCCCTACACCGGGGAGCTGTTTTTT.

This clone was detected only a few times. CDR3 bases: TGTGCCAGCAGCTTAGGGGGAGGGATTGAAGCTTTCTTT. Amino acids: CASSLGGGIEAFF. The V call is TRBV7-9, the J call TRBJ1-1, with unresolved D. The CDR3 has 13 amino acids. From germline, CDR1 is SEHNR and CDR2 FQNEAQ (reference sequence). V gave up 1 base and J gave up 7 bases, with 10 bases separating them.

This clone is medium-sized. The rearrangement uses TRBV18 and TRBJ2-7; 9 bases are a match to TRBD2. CDR1 is KGHSH, CDR2 LQKENI, per germline. The CDR3 is 14 residues long. V was clipped by 3 bases and J by 7 bases; unmatched bases: 7. CDR3 sequence (DNA): TGTGCCAGCTCACCTAGCGGGAGTAGTCTTGAGCAGTACTTC. Protein: CASSPSGSSLEQYF.